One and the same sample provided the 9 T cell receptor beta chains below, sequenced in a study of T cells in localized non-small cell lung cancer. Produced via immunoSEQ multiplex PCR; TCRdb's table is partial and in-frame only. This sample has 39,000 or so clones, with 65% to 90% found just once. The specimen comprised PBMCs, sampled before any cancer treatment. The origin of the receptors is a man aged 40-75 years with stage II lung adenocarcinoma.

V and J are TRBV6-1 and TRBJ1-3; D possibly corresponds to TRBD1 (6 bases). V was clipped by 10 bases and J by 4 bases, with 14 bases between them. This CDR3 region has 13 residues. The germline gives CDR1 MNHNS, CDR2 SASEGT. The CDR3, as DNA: TGTGCCACACTCCCAGGGGCCGGAAACACCATATATTTT. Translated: CATLPGAGNTIYF.

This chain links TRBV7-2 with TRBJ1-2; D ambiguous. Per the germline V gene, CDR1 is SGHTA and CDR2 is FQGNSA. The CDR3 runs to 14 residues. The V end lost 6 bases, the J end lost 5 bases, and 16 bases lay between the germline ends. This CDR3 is CASSTSLPSYGYTF. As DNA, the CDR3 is TGTGCCAGCAGTACGTCCCTCCCTAGTTATGGCTACACCTTC.

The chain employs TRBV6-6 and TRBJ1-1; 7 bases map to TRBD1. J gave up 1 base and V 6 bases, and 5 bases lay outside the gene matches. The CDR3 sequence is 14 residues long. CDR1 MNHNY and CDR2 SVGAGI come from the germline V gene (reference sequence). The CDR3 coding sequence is TGTGCCAGCAGGGACAGGACCCGGAACACTGAAGCTTTCTTT. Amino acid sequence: CASRDRTRNTEAFF.

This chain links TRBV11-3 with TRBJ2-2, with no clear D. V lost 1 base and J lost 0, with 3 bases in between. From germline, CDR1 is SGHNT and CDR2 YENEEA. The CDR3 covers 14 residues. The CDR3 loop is CASSLGPNTGELFF. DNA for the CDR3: TGTGCCAGCAGCTTAGGACCGAACACCGGGGAGCTGTTTTTT.

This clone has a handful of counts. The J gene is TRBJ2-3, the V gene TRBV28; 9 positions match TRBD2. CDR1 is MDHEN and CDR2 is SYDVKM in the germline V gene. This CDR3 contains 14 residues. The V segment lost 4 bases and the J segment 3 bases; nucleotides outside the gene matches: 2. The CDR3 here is CASSWTSVTDTQYF. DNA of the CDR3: TGTGCCAGCAGTTGGACTAGCGTTACAGATACGCAGTATTTT.

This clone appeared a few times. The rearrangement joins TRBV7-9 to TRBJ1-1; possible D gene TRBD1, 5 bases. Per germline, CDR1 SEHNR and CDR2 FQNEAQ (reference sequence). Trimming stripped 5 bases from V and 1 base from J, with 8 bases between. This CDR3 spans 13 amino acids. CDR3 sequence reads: CASSEGTNTEAFF. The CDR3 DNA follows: TGTGCCAGCAGCGAAGGGACGAACACTGAAGCTTTCTTT.

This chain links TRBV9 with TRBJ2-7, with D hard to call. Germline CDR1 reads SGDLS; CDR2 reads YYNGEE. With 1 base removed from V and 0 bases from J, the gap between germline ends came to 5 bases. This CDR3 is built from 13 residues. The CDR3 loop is CASSVTPSYEQYF. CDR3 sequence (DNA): TGTGCCAGCAGCGTAACACCCTCCTACGAGCAGTACTTC.

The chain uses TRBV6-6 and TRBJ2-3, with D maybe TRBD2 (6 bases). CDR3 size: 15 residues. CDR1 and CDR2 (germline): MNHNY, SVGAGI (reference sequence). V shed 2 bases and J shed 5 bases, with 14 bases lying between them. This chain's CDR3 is CASSYRGNAQDTQYF. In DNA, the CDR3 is TGTGCCAGCAGTTACCGGGGGAACGCACAAGATACGCAGTATTTT.

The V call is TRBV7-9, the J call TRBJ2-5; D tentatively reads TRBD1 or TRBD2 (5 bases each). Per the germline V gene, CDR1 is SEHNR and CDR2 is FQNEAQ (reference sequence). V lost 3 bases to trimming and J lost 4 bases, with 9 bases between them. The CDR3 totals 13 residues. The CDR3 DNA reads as TGTGCCAGCAGCTTGAGGGGTCCAGAGACCCAGTACTTC. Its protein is CASSLRGPETQYF.